This T cell receptor beta chain was recovered during a study of blood T cells in healthy people across ages. Note on this clonotype: What it binds is unknown.

CDR1 and CDR2 (germline): MNHNS, SASEGT. The CDR3 has 15 residues. V lost 7 bases to trimming and J lost 4 bases; unmatched junction nucleotides: 6. Findings of the study overall: PBMC samples, being unsorted, prevented any conclusive comparison of naive and antigen-experienced cells.

Together with a sample-barcoded 5' primer, a J-beta primer mix was included in a second PCR lasting about 7 to 11 cycles. TCRdb passed the 5' RACE reads through MiXCR, listing each CDR3 protein once. Altogether 650,000 to 800,000 distinct CDR3 sequences are present, under 55% being singletons, with the ten largest covering under 20%. The chain employs TRBV6-1 and TRBJ1-6, with TRBD1 matching over 8 bases. The receptor was derived from a man aged 55 to 70 in good health. Sample: blood. CDR3 coding DNA: TGTGCCAGCACCAAACAGGGGGTTTATAATTCACCCCTCCACTTT. Encoded protein: CASTKQGVYNSPLHF.